The T cell receptor beta chain described here comes from a study of T cell repertoires in cytomegalovirus infection. The wider study: Evidence of both CMV infection and a matching HLA type came from public TCR beta signatures.

TCRdb re-called the reads with MiXCR, one entry per CDR3 protein. The sample carries around 89,000 distinct CDR3 sequences, about 31% recorded once. The study, taken as a whole, reports: What dominated the ex vivo response were HLA-C-restricted CMV-specific TCR beta clonotypes.

This clonotype has a handful of counts. The antigen is undetermined. The sequencing used CD8+ T cells from cultured PBMCs, collected from culture after CMV antigen stimulation. The TCR originated in a human donor in good health (CMV status not recorded). Some clones in this sample may be carry-over from other donors' samples.

CDR3 region: CASRAPDRGMDTQYF. DNA for the CDR3: TGTGCCAGCAGAGCCCCGGACAGGGGTATGGATACGCAGTATTTT. The rearrangement uses TRBV28 and TRBJ2-3, with 9 bases fitting TRBD1. Losses at the gene ends were 6 bases for V and 6 bases for J; bases not matched to a gene: 10. CDR1 is MDHEN and CDR2 is SYDVKM in the germline V gene. The CDR3 contains 15 residues.